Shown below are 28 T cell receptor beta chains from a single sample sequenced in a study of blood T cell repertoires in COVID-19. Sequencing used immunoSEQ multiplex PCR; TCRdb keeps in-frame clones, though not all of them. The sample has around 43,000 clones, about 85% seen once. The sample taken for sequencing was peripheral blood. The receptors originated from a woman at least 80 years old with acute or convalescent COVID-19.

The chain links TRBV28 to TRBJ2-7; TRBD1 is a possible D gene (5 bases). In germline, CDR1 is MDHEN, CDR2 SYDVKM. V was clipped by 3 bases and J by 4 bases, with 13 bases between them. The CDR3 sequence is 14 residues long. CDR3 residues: CASSFLGRQYEQYF. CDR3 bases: TGTGCCAGCAGTTTTTTGGGGCGTCAATACGAGCAGTACTTC.

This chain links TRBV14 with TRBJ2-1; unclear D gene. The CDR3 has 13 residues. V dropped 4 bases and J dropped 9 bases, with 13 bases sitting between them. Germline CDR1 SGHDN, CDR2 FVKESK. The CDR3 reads CASSPSSRGEQFF. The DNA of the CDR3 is TGTGCCAGCAGCCCAAGCTCTAGAGGTGAGCAGTTCTTC.

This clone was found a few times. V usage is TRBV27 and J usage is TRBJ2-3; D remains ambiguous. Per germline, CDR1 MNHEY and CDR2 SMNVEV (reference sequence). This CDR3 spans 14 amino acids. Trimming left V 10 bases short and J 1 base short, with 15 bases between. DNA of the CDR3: TGTGCCACCCGCCCTCAAGGAGGCACAGATACGCAGTATTTT. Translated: CATRPQGGTDTQYF.

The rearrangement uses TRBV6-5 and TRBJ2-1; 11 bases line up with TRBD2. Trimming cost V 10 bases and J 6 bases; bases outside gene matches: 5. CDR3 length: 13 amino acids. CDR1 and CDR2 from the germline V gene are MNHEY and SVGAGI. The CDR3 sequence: CATGLAGINEQFF. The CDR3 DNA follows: TGTGCCACAGGACTAGCGGGTATCAATGAGCAGTTCTTC.

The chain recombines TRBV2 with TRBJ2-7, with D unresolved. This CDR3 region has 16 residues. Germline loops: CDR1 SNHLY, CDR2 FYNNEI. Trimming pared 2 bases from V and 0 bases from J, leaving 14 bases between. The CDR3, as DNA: TGTGCCAGCAGTGAACCTTGGGCAGTGAGCTCCTACGAGCAGTACTTC. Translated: CASSEPWAVSSYEQYF.

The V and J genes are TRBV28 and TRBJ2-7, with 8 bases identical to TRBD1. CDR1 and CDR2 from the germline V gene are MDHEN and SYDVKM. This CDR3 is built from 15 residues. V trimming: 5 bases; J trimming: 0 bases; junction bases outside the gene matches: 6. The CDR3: CASSLRQGPSYEQYF. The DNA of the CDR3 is TGTGCCAGCAGTCTACGACAGGGGCCCTCCTACGAGCAGTACTTC.

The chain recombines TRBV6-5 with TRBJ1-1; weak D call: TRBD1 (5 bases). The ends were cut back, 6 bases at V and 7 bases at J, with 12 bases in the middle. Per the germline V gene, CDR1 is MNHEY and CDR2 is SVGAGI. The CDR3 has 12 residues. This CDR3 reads CASSRGTVEAFF. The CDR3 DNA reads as TGTGCCAGCAGCCGCGGGACCGTTGAAGCTTTCTTT.

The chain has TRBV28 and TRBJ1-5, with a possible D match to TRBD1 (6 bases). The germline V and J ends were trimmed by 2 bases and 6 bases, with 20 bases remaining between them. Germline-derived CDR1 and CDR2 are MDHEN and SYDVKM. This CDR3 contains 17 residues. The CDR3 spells CASSLRPGHQGSQPQHF. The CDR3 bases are TGTGCCAGCAGTTTACGTCCGGGCCATCAGGGGTCTCAGCCCCAGCATTTT.

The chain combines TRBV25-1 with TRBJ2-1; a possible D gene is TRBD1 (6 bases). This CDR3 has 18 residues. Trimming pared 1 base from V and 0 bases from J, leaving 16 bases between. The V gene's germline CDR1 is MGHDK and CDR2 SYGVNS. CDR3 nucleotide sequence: TGTGCCAGCAGTGAATCGGGACCAGGGGCGAGCTCCTACAATGAGCAGTTCTTC. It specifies CASSESGPGASSYNEQFF.

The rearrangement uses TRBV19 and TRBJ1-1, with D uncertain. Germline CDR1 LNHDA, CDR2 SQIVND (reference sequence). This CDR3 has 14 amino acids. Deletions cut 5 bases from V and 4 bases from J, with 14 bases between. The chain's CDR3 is CASSFREGLTEAFF. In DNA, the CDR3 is TGTGCCAGTAGTTTCCGGGAGGGCCTCACTGAAGCTTTCTTT. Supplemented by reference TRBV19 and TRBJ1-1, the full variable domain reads DGGITQSPKYLFRKEGQNVTLSCEQNLNHDAMYWYRQDPGQGLRLIYYSQIVNDFQKGDIAEGYSVSREKKESFPLTVTSAQKNPTAFYLCASSFREGLTEAFFGQGTRLTVV.

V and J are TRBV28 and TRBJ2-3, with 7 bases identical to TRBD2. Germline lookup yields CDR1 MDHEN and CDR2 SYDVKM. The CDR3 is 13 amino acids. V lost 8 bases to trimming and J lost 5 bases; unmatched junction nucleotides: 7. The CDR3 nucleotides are TGTGCCAGCGGACTAGTTAGCTTAGATACGCAGTATTTT. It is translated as CASGLVSLDTQYF.

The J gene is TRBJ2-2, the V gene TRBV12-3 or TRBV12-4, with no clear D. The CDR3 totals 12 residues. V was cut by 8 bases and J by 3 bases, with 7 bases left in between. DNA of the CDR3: TGTGCCAGCGACACCCACACCGGGGAGCTGTTTTTT. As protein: CASDTHTGELFF.

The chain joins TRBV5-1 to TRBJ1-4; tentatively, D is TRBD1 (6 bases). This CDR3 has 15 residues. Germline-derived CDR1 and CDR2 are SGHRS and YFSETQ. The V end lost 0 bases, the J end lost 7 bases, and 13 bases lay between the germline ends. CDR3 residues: CASSLAGQVAEKLFF. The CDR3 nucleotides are TGCGCCAGCAGCTTGGCGGGACAAGTCGCTGAAAAACTGTTTTTT.

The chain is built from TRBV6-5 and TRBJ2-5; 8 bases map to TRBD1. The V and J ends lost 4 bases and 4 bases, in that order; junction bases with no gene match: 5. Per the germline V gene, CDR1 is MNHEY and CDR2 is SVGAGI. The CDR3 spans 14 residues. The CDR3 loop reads CASSWRTGTETQYF. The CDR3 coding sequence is TGTGCCAGCAGTTGGAGGACAGGGACAGAGACCCAGTACTTC.

The CDR3 here is CASSPPSTGETQYF. CDR3 in DNA: TGTGCCAGCTCACCCCCCTCCACGGGGGAGACCCAGTACTTC. The gene calls are TRBV18 and TRBJ2-5, with D possibly TRBD2 on 5 matching bases. In germline, CDR1 is KGHSH, CDR2 LQKENI. V gave up 3 bases and J gave up 5 bases, with 13 bases separating them. This CDR3 has 14 residues.

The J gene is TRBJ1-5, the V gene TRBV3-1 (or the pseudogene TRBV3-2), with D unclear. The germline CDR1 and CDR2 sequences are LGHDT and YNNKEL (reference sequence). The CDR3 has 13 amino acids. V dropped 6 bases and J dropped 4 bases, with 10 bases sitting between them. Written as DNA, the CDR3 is TGTGCCAGCAGTTTTGACGGGAATCAGCCCCAGCATTTT. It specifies CASSFDGNQPQHF.

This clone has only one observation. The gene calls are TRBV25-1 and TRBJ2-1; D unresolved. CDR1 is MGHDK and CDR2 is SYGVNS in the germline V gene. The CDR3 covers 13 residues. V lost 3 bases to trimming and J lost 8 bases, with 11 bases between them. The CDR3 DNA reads TGTGCCAGCAGTGAGCCGGGTAACCATGAGCAGTTCTTC. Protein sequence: CASSEPGNHEQFF.

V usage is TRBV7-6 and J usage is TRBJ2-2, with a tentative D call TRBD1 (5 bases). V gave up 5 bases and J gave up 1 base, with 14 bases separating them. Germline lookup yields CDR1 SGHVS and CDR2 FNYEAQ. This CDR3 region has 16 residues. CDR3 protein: CASSPMGQGNTGELFF. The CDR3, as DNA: TGTGCCAGCAGCCCCATGGGGCAGGGGAACACCGGGGAGCTGTTTTTT.

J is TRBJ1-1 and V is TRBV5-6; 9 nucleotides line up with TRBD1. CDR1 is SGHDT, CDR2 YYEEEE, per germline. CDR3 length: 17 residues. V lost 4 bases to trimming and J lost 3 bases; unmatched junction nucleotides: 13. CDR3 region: CASSPTLQGALYTEAFF. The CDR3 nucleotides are TGTGCCAGCAGCCCTACCCTACAGGGGGCCCTTTACACTGAAGCTTTCTTT.

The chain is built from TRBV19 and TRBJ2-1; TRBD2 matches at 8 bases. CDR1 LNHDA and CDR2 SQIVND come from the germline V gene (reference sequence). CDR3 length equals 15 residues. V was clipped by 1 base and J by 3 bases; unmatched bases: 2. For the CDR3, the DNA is TGTGCCAGTAGTATAGGACTAGCGAACTACAATGAGCAGTTCTTC. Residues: CASSIGLANYNEQFF.

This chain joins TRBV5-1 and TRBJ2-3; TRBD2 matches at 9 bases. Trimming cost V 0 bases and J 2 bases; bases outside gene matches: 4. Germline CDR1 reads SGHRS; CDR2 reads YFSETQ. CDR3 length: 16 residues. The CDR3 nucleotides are TGCGCCAGCAGCTTGGTGGGCGGGAGGGCCACAGATACGCAGTATTTT. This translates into CASSLVGGRATDTQYF.

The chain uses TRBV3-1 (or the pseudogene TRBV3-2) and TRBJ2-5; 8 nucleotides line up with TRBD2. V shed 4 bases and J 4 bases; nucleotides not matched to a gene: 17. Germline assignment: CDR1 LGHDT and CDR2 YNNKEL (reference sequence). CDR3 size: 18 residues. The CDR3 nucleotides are TGTGCCAGCAGCCCGTCCCACTCTTTAGCGGGATTAGGAGAGACCCAGTACTTC. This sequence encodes CASSPSHSLAGLGETQYF.

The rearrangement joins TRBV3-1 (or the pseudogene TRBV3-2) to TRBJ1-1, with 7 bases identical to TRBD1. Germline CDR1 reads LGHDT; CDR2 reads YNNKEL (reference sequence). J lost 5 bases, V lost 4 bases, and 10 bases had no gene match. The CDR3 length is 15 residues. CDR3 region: CASSRGQPGETEAFF. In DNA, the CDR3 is TGTGCCAGCAGCCGGGGACAGCCGGGTGAGACTGAAGCTTTCTTT.

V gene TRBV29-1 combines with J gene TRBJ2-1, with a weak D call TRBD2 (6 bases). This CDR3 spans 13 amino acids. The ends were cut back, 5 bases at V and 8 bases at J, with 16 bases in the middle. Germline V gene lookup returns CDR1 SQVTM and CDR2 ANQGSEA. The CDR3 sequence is CSVPGGILHEQFF. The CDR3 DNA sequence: TGCAGCGTTCCGGGCGGGATCCTCCATGAGCAGTTCTTC.

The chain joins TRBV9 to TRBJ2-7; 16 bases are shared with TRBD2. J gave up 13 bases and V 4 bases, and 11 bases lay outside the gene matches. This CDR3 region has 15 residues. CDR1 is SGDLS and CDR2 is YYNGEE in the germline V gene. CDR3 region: CASSPEPGLAGGNYF. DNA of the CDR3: TGTGCCAGCAGCCCGGAACCGGGACTAGCGGGGGGGAACTACTTC.

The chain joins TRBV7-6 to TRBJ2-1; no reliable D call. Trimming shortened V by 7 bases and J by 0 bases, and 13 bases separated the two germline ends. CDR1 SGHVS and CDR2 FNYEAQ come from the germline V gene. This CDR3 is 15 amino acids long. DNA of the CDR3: TGTGCCAGCAACTCTCAAAGTTACTCCTACAATGAGCAGTTCTTC. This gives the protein CASNSQSYSYNEQFF. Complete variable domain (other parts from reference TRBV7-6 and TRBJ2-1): GAGVSQSPRYKVTKRGQDVALRCDPISGHVSLYWYRQALGQGPEFLTYFNYEAQQDKSGLPNDRFSAERPEGSISTLTIQRTEQRDSAMYRCASNSQSYSYNEQFFGPGTRLTVL.

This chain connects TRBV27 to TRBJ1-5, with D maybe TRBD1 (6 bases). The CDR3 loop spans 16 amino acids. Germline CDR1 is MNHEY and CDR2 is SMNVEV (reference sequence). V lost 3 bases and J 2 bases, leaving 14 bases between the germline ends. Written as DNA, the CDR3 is TGTGCCAGCAGTTTCGGGGGGGCGGTTGGCAATCAGCCCCAGCATTTT. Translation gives CASSFGGAVGNQPQHF.

In DNA form, the CDR3 reads TGTGCCAGCAGCTTGCGTATGGGGACTAGCCTTGAGCAGTTCTTC. This gives the protein CASSLRMGTSLEQFF. This chain connects TRBV5-4 to TRBJ2-1; TRBD2 matches 9 bases. With V trimmed by 1 base and J by 9 bases, 8 bases remained unmatched. This CDR3 contains 15 residues. Germline V gene lookup returns CDR1 SGHNT and CDR2 YYREEE (reference sequence).